This passage covers 28 T cell receptor beta chains from one sample sequenced in a study of T cell responses to AZD1222 COVID-19 vaccine. Profiling relied on immunoSEQ multiplex PCR, and the TCRdb table lists in-frame clones only, not all of them. The sample carries some 80,000 clones, more than 70% recorded once. The material sequenced was peripheral blood, taken on day 0 of AZD1222 vaccination. These receptors were collected from an adult in good health.

The table lists this clone with a count of one. The CDR3, as DNA: TGTGCCAGCAGCTTAACAGGAATCGCTAGCACAGATACGCAGTATTTT. Protein product: CASSLTGIASTDTQYF. The chain couples TRBV7-3 to TRBJ2-3; D is ambiguous. CDR3 length: 16 residues. Germline lookup yields CDR1 SGHTA and CDR2 FQGTGA. Trimming took 0 bases from V and 0 from J, leaving 10 bases between them.

V is TRBV18 and J is TRBJ2-1; D is unresolved. V lost 2 bases to trimming and J lost 6 bases, with 11 bases between them. CDR1 and CDR2 from the germline V gene are KGHSH and LQKENI. The CDR3 runs 14 residues. The CDR3 sequence: CASSPSASVNEQFF. In DNA, the CDR3 is TGTGCCAGCTCACCATCGGCTAGTGTCAATGAGCAGTTCTTC.

The genes are TRBV7-2 and TRBJ2-7; 7 nucleotides align to TRBD1. This CDR3 contains 14 residues. The V and J ends lost 2 bases and 5 bases, in that order; junction bases with no gene match: 6. From germline, CDR1 is SGHTA and CDR2 FQGNSA. The CDR3 DNA is TGTGCCAGCAGCTTAAGGGGGCTTGGGCACGAGCAGTACTTC. Amino acids: CASSLRGLGHEQYF.

In its sample, this clone was seen once. The chain is built from TRBV19 and TRBJ2-5; 11 positions agree with TRBD2. CDR1 LNHDA and CDR2 SQIVND come from the germline V gene (reference sequence). The CDR3 is made up of 15 amino acids. The V gene end was trimmed by 5 bases and the J gene end by 7 bases; junction bases not matched to a gene: 9. The CDR3 spells CASSWGLADLGTQYF. DNA of the CDR3: TGTGCCAGTAGTTGGGGACTAGCGGATCTGGGGACCCAGTACTTC.

The J gene is TRBJ2-2, the V gene TRBV11-2; the D call may be TRBD1 or TRBD2 (5 bases each). The length of the CDR3 is 17 residues. Germline-derived CDR1 and CDR2 are SGHAT and FQNNGV. Trimming removed 4 bases from V and 4 bases from J, with 19 bases in between. The CDR3 region has the DNA TGTGCCAGCAGCTCTAGGGCCAGGGACCCTCCCACCGGGGAGCTGTTTTTT. It is translated as CASSSRARDPPTGELFF.

This clone is a singleton in its sample. The V and J genes are TRBV11-3 and TRBJ2-1, with 8 bases identical to TRBD2. The CDR3 totals 13 residues. J lost 10 bases, V lost 1 base, and 3 bases had no gene match. The germline V gene encodes CDR1 SGHNT and CDR2 YENEEA. The CDR3 sequence is CASSLVRGGEQFF. In DNA, the CDR3 is TGTGCCAGCAGCTTAGTGCGCGGGGGGGAGCAGTTCTTC. Filled out from reference TRBV11-3 and TRBJ2-1, the complete variable domain reads EAGVVQSPRYKIIEKKQPVAFWCNPISGHNTLYWYLQNLGQGPELLIRYENEEAVDDSQLPKDRFSAERLKGVDSTLKIQPAELGDSAVYLCASSLVRGGEQFFGPGTRLTVL.

This chain joins TRBV19 and TRBJ1-2; a weak D match, TRBD1 (5 bases). From germline, CDR1 is LNHDA and CDR2 SQIVND (reference sequence). The ends were cut back, 3 bases at V and 7 bases at J, with 15 bases in the middle. This CDR3 is 14 amino acids long. The CDR3: CASSISLTEPGYTF. The DNA of the CDR3 is TGTGCCAGTAGTATCTCCTTGACAGAACCTGGCTACACCTTC.

The chain couples TRBV10-2 to TRBJ1-3; TRBD1 aligns across 7 bases. Germline-derived CDR1 and CDR2 are WSHSY and SAAADI. Trimming took 6 bases from V and 0 from J; bases not matched to a gene: 8. This CDR3 region has 16 residues. CDR3: CASSPRQGLSGNTIYF. In nucleotides, the CDR3 is TGCGCCAGCAGCCCCAGACAGGGACTCTCTGGAAACACCATATATTTT.

This clone has only a few counts. The chain joins TRBV2 to TRBJ1-2, with D possibly being TRBD1 (6 bases). The CDR3 covers 12 residues. Trimming pared 6 bases from V and 4 bases from J, leaving 9 bases between. CDR1 SNHLY and CDR2 FYNNEI come from the germline V gene. CDR3 sequence: CASSQDSYGYTF. CDR3 coding DNA: TGTGCCAGCAGCCAGGACAGCTATGGCTACACCTTC.

The V gene is TRBV5-1, the J gene TRBJ2-7; possible D gene TRBD2, 6 bases. The CDR3 runs 15 residues. The ends were cut back, 5 bases at V and 3 bases at J, with 18 bases in the middle. Per germline, CDR1 SGHRS and CDR2 YFSETQ. CDR3 region: CASSPVGGAHYEQYF. The DNA for the CDR3 is TGCGCCAGCAGTCCGGTGGGCGGGGCCCACTACGAGCAGTACTTC.

The chain couples TRBV5-1 to TRBJ2-7, with 8 bases lining up with TRBD2. Germline CDR1 reads SGHRS; CDR2 reads YFSETQ. Trimming removed 1 base from V and 3 bases from J; junction bases left unmatched: 6. The CDR3 sequence is 15 residues long. Here the CDR3 DNA reads TGCGCCAGCAGCTTGTTTGGCAGCGGGGGCTACGAGCAGTACTTC. It encodes CASSLFGSGGYEQYF.

V is TRBV3-1 (or the pseudogene TRBV3-2) and J is TRBJ1-1; a possible D gene is TRBD1 (5 bases). The CDR3 has 16 amino acids. Germline lookup yields CDR1 LGHDT and CDR2 YNNKEL (reference sequence). The V and J ends lost 1 base and 6 bases respectively, with 18 bases between them. CDR3 in DNA: TGTGCCAGCAGCCAAGTCGGGGGTTCTCGCCTCGCTGAAGCTTTCTTT. The encoded protein is CASSQVGGSRLAEAFF.

The J gene is TRBJ1-4, the V gene TRBV2; no definite D call. V was clipped by 9 bases and J by 6 bases, with 8 bases between them. Germline V gene lookup returns CDR1 SNHLY and CDR2 FYNNEI. The CDR3 extends over 11 amino acids. The CDR3 DNA reads TGTGCCAGTCGCGGGGATGAAAAACTGTTTTTT. Encoded protein: CASRGDEKLFF.

This clone showed up just a few times. One end of the junction is discordant with germline, which a read error may explain. The V gene is TRBV4-3, the J gene TRBJ2-6; the D gene is possibly TRBD2 (6 bases). The CDR3 covers 15 residues. Germline V gene lookup returns CDR1 LGHNA and CDR2 YSLEER. CDR3 loop: CASSQDGVGGNVLTF. The CDR3 nucleotides are TGCGCCAGCAGCCAAGATGGTGTGGGGGGCAACGTCCTGACTTTC.

This clone was observed once. V and J are TRBV10-3 and TRBJ1-2, with a possible D match to TRBD1 (6 bases). V lost 6 bases, J lost 9 bases, and 14 bases lay in between. CDR1 ENHRY and CDR2 SYGVKD come from the germline V gene. The CDR3 covers 12 residues. The CDR3: CAIRTAQGSYTF. The CDR3 DNA is TGTGCCATCAGGACTGCACAGGGAAGCTACACCTTC.

The V and J genes are TRBV29-1 and TRBJ1-2; D ambiguous. The germline V gene has CDR1 SQVTM and CDR2 ANQGSEA. Deletions cut 6 bases from V and 6 bases from J, with 8 bases between. The CDR3 sequence is 10 residues long. The CDR3 reads CSVLLDGYTF. CDR3 bases: TGCAGCGTGCTACTCGATGGCTACACCTTC.

V and J are TRBV5-1 and TRBJ2-7, with D unresolved. Germline lookup yields CDR1 SGHRS and CDR2 YFSETQ. This CDR3 spans 14 amino acids. V lost 0 bases to trimming and J lost 1 base, with 8 bases between them. The CDR3 DNA is TGCGCCAGCAGCTTGGTCCCAGGTTCCTACGAGCAGTACTTC. Translation gives CASSLVPGSYEQYF.

The V call is TRBV2, the J call TRBJ2-3; D might be TRBD2 (5 bases). V gave up 5 bases and J gave up 6 bases, with 18 bases separating them. Germline lookup yields CDR1 SNHLY and CDR2 FYNNEI. The CDR3 is 15 residues long. The CDR3 spells CASSLFARARDTQYF. Here the CDR3 DNA reads TGTGCCAGCAGTTTATTTGCGAGGGCGCGGGATACGCAGTATTTT.

This chain uses TRBV2 with TRBJ2-3; D is perhaps TRBD2 (6 bases). This CDR3 has 15 residues. Looked up from germline, CDR1 is SNHLY and CDR2 is FYNNEI. V shed 7 bases and J shed 0 bases, with 14 bases lying between them. CDR3 bases: TGTGCCAGCACCCCTTTGGGGACTAGCACAGATACGCAGTATTTT. This codes for CASTPLGTSTDTQYF.

The genes are TRBV11-2 and TRBJ1-5, with D possibly TRBD1 on 5 matching bases. The CDR3 covers 17 residues. The V gene's germline CDR1 is SGHAT and CDR2 FQNNGV. V lost 1 base to trimming and J lost 0 bases, with 13 bases between them. The CDR3 nucleotides read TGTGCCAGCAGCTTAGCCGGGCAGGACAATAGCAATCAGCCCCAGCATTTT. This encodes CASSLAGQDNSNQPQHF.

This chain connects TRBV20-1 to TRBJ2-7; D is perhaps TRBD1 (5 bases). Germline CDR1 DFQATT, CDR2 SNEGSKA (reference sequence). The V gene lost 4 bases and the J gene lost 5 bases, with 9 bases spanning the gap. The CDR3 spans 11 residues. The CDR3 loop reads CSATGMDEQYF. The CDR3 DNA sequence: TGCAGTGCTACAGGGATGGACGAGCAGTACTTC.

This clone was detected only once. The chain uses TRBV4-1 and TRBJ1-6; 9 positions match TRBD1. The CDR3 consists of 15 residues. V shed 5 bases, J shed 7 bases, and the junction held 6 bases outside the gene matches. Germline V gene data show CDR1 as MGHRA and CDR2 as YSYEKL. The CDR3 DNA reads as TGCGCCAGCAGCTCCGCCGGGACAGGGAATTCACCCCTCCACTTT. It specifies CASSSAGTGNSPLHF.

The rearrangement uses TRBV28 and TRBJ2-5, with 7 bases that match TRBD2. Trimming cost V 4 bases and J 0 bases; bases outside gene matches: 11. Germline V gene data show CDR1 as MDHEN and CDR2 as SYDVKM. The length of the CDR3 is 17 residues. Here the CDR3 reads CASSSPGGRTNQETQYF. DNA for the CDR3: TGTGCCAGCAGTTCGCCGGGGGGACGGACCAACCAAGAGACCCAGTACTTC.

The chain recombines TRBV24-1 with TRBJ2-1; no definite D call. The CDR3 has 15 residues. Deletions cut 4 bases from V and 4 bases from J, with 13 bases between. Germline V gene lookup returns CDR1 KGHDR and CDR2 SFDVKD. In DNA form, the CDR3 reads TGTGCCACCAGTGAACCGCTCGTCGGGTACAATGAGCAGTTCTTC. Protein: CATSEPLVGYNEQFF.

This clone came up once. The J gene is TRBJ1-2, the V gene TRBV4-3; TRBD1 agrees at 7 bases. The V gene end was trimmed by 0 bases and the J gene end by 4 bases; junction bases not matched to a gene: 8. CDR1 is LGHNA, CDR2 YSLEER, per germline. The CDR3 consists of 16 residues. The CDR3 nucleotides are TGCGCCAGCAGCCAAGATCTCAACAGGGGCAGCTATGGCTACACCTTC. Its protein is CASSQDLNRGSYGYTF.

With respect to this clone: Additional DNA sequences in this sample encode the identical CDR3. V and J are TRBV18 and TRBJ1-3; the D gene is possibly TRBD1 (6 bases). Germline lookup yields CDR1 KGHSH and CDR2 LQKENI. This CDR3 spans 15 amino acids. Trimming took 3 bases from V and 0 from J, leaving 9 bases between them. CDR3 nucleotides: TGTGCCAGCTCACCCGGACAGACCTCTGGAAACACCATATATTTT. It specifies CASSPGQTSGNTIYF.

The rearrangement links TRBV7-2 to TRBJ2-3, with a weak D call TRBD2 (5 bases). The length of the CDR3 is 14 residues. Germline V gives CDR1 SGHTA, CDR2 FQGNSA. Trimming cost V 2 bases and J 1 base, with 7 bases left between them. CDR3 in DNA: TGTGCCAGCAGCTTAAATAGCGGCACAGATACGCAGTATTTT. Its translation is CASSLNSGTDTQYF.

CDR3 DNA sequence: TGTGCCAGCAGTTTAGGGGAACTAGCGTACAATGAGCAGTTCTTC. It translates to CASSLGELAYNEQFF. This chain joins TRBV27 and TRBJ2-1; 7 positions match TRBD2. The CDR3 length is 15 residues. V was clipped by 2 bases and J by 4 bases; unmatched bases: 5. Germline-derived CDR1 and CDR2 are MNHEY and SMNVEV (reference sequence).